This T cell receptor beta chain was identified during a study of technical replicates of blood from a handful of donors. The protocol was immunoSEQ multiplex PCR, while the TCRdb copy is restricted to in-frame clones and leaves out a portion. In the table there are 72,000 or so clones, around 93% of which are singletons. Sample: T cells isolated from PBMCs. The sequence derives from a human donor in good health.

The CDR3 DNA reads as TGTGCCAGTAGTATACAGGGGGTCGGTCAGCCCCAGCATTTT. This gives the protein CASSIQGVGQPQHF. The chain couples TRBV19 to TRBJ1-5, with 7 bases matching TRBD1. This CDR3 spans 14 amino acids. The V gene end was trimmed by 2 bases and the J gene end by 6 bases; junction bases not matched to a gene: 4. Germline lookup yields CDR1 LNHDA and CDR2 SQIVND (reference sequence).